These 25 T cell receptor beta chains were sequenced from one sample in a study of human T cells and chemical hapten exposure. TCRdb re-called the RACE reads with MiXCR, one entry per CDR3 protein. The sample has just over 70,000 distinct CDR3 sequences, approximately 12% seen once. The time point denotes: patch test 3, about 24 weeks after DPC sensitization. Treatment of the sample: therapeutic diphenylcyclopropenone sensitization with weekly scalp DPC. The sample here was whole blood, taken in connection with sensitization to the hapten diphenylcyclopropenone (DPC). All receptors come from a woman between 45 and 60 years old with alopecia areata. Some clones in this sample may be carry-over from other donors' samples.

V gene TRBV4-1 combines with J gene TRBJ2-5, with 10 nucleotides matching TRBD2. The CDR3 contains 13 residues. The junction had 1 base not matched to a gene; V was cut back by 4 bases and J by 5 bases. Germline V gene lookup returns CDR1 MGHRA and CDR2 YSYEKL. DNA for the CDR3: TGCGCCAGCAGCCCGGGACTAGCGGAGACCCAGTACTTC. Translating gives CASSPGLAETQYF.

The rearrangement links TRBV18 to TRBJ2-7; either TRBD1 or TRBD2 may fit D (5 bases each). V shed 6 bases and J shed 0 bases, with 12 bases lying between them. Germline-derived CDR1 and CDR2 are KGHSH and LQKENI. This CDR3 is built from 14 residues. The CDR3 region has the DNA TGTGCCAGCTCCCCGGATGGGGGCTCCTACGAGCAGTACTTC. The encoded protein is CASSPDGGSYEQYF.

This clonotype was counted a few times. The chain is built from TRBV7-2 and TRBJ2-1; TRBD2 aligns across 8 bases. Trimming took 0 bases from V and 2 from J; bases not matched to a gene: 3. Per germline, CDR1 SGHTA and CDR2 FQGNSA. This CDR3 region has 16 residues. The CDR3 region is CASSLAGTRTYNEQFF. CDR3 bases: TGTGCCAGCAGCTTAGCTGGGACTAGAACCTACAATGAGCAGTTCTTC.

This clonotype was observed a handful of times. The chain combines TRBV6-5 with TRBJ2-2; perhaps TRBD2 as D (6 bases). The CDR3 is 13 residues long. V was clipped by 7 bases and J by 5 bases, with 11 bases between them. Germline values: CDR1 MNHEY, CDR2 SVGAGI. CDR3 loop: CASTPGGTGELFF. In DNA form, the CDR3 reads TGTGCCAGCACCCCCGGGGGAACCGGGGAGCTGTTTTTT.

As DNA, the CDR3 is TGTGCCAGCAGCAGGGACAGGGACGATGAAAAACTGTTTTTT. It specifies CASSRDRDDEKLFF. V usage is TRBV7-2 and J usage is TRBJ1-4, with TRBD1 matching over 9 bases. Per the germline V gene, CDR1 is SGHTA and CDR2 is FQGNSA. V shed 5 bases and J 6 bases; nucleotides not matched to a gene: 4. The CDR3 runs 14 residues. The complete variable domain, with remaining parts taken from reference TRBV7-2 and TRBJ1-4, reads GAGVSQSPSNKVTEKGKDVELRCDPISGHTALYWYRQSLGQGLEFLIYFQGNSAPDKSGLPSDRFSAERTGGSVSTLTIQRTQQEDSAVYLCASSRDRDDEKLFFGSGTQLSVL.

This clonotype was found many times. The chain employs TRBV9 and TRBJ2-1; perhaps TRBD2 as D (6 bases). Germline V gene data show CDR1 as SGDLS and CDR2 as YYNGEE. The CDR3 covers 15 residues. V lost 0 bases and J lost 2, with 9 bases in between. For the CDR3, the DNA is TGTGCCAGCAGCGTAGAGTGGAGGGCCTACAATGAGCAGTTCTTC. Translation gives CASSVEWRAYNEQFF.

This clonotype was found a few times. The chain has TRBV4-2 and TRBJ2-3, with 10 nucleotides matching TRBD2. The ends lost 2 bases at V and 0 bases at J; junction bases unmatched: 17. The length of the CDR3 is 21 residues. Germline loops: CDR1 LGHNA, CDR2 YNFKEQ. CDR3 bases: TGTGCCAGCAGCCAACTAACACCGGGACCAGCGGGGGGGCTAAGCACAGATACGCAGTATTTT. Translation: CASSQLTPGPAGGLSTDTQYF.

This clonotype was observed at least ten times. V is TRBV19 and J is TRBJ1-2; TRBD1 matches at 7 bases. CDR3 length: 14 residues. Germline V gene lookup returns CDR1 LNHDA and CDR2 SQIVND (reference sequence). J gave up 0 bases and V 6 bases, and 4 bases lay outside the gene matches. The DNA for the CDR3 is TGTGCCAGTAGAAACGGGACAGCTAACTATGGCTACACCTTC. Its translation: CASRNGTANYGYTF.

The chain employs TRBV5-1 and TRBJ1-1; D may be TRBD1 (6 bases). Germline CDR1 SGHRS, CDR2 YFSETQ. Between the trimmed V and J ends, which lost 3 bases and 6 bases, there was a span of 18 bases. CDR3 length equals 15 residues. CDR3 bases: TGCGCCAGCAGCTATCAGGCGGTGCAGGGGTCTGAAGCTTTCTTT. It codes for CASSYQAVQGSEAFF.

This clonotype was counted at least ten times. The chain has TRBV5-1 and TRBJ2-1; 13 nucleotides align to TRBD2. The CDR3 contains 16 residues. The germline V gene has CDR1 SGHRS and CDR2 YFSETQ. V was clipped by 3 bases and J by 7 bases; unmatched bases: 7. The CDR3, as DNA: TGCGCCAGCAGCTCACCCGGACTAGCGGGAGTAAATGAGCAGTTCTTC. The encoded protein is CASSSPGLAGVNEQFF.

At least ten counts were recorded for this clonotype. The chain's CDR3 is CAISESRAPEPQHF. CDR3 in DNA: TGTGCCATCAGTGAGTCGAGGGCCCCTGAGCCCCAGCATTTT. The rearrangement uses TRBV10-3 and TRBJ1-5, with D uncertain. CDR3 size: 14 residues. The ends were cut back, 0 bases at V and 8 bases at J, with 11 bases in the middle. Germline V gene lookup returns CDR1 ENHRY and CDR2 SYGVKD.

V usage is TRBV5-1 and J usage is TRBJ2-3; D gene ambiguous. Germline CDR1 and CDR2: SGHRS and YFSETQ. The V gene lost 5 bases and the J gene lost 0 bases, with 13 bases spanning the gap. CDR3 length: 15 amino acids. The CDR3 region is CASRPIEFSTDTQYF. The CDR3 DNA follows: TGCGCCAGCAGACCGATCGAGTTTAGCACAGATACGCAGTATTTT.

At least ten counts were recorded for this clonotype. V gene TRBV20-1 combines with J gene TRBJ1-3; the D is unclear. The CDR3 is made up of 15 amino acids. V was shortened by 3 bases and J by 0 bases, with 12 bases between the two germline ends. Germline CDR1 and CDR2: DFQATT and SNEGSKA (reference sequence). CDR3 DNA sequence: TGCAGTGCTAGGAGCGAGCAGCGCTCTGGAAACACCATATATTTT. Its protein is CSARSEQRSGNTIYF.

The V and J genes are TRBV4-1 and TRBJ1-1; 8 nucleotides agree with TRBD1. The CDR3 is made up of 13 amino acids. Germline V gene data show CDR1 as MGHRA and CDR2 as YSYEKL. V was clipped by 5 bases and J by 11 bases; unmatched bases: 10. CDR3 region: CASSKIGGDRAFF. In nucleotides, the CDR3 is TGCGCCAGCAGCAAGATCGGCGGGGACAGGGCTTTCTTT.

This clonotype was observed a few times. V and J are TRBV5-5 and TRBJ1-5; no firm D call. Per the germline V gene, CDR1 is SGHKS and CDR2 is YYEKEE (reference sequence). Between the trimmed V and J ends, which lost 0 bases and 6 bases, there was a span of 10 bases. The CDR3 has 14 residues. CDR3 nucleotides: TGTGCCAGCAGCTTGGGGCAGGTGATTCAGCCCCAGCATTTT. Translating it yields CASSLGQVIQPQHF. Full variable domain (missing parts from reference TRBV5-5 and TRBJ1-5): DAGVTQSPTHLIKTRGQQVTLRCSPISGHKSVSWYQQVLGQGPQFIFQYYEKEERGRGNFPDRFSARQFPNYSSELNVNALLLGDSALYLCASSLGQVIQPQHFGDGTRLSIL.

This clonotype turned up a few times. This chain joins TRBV7-2 and TRBJ2-1; maybe TRBD2 (6 bases). The CDR3 runs 15 residues. The germline V and J ends were trimmed by 1 base and 5 bases, with 12 bases remaining between them. Germline V lookup: CDR1 SGHTA, CDR2 FQGNSA. The CDR3 protein is CASSLGRGLNNEQFF. The CDR3 DNA follows: TGTGCCAGCAGCTTAGGGCGGGGCCTTAACAATGAGCAGTTCTTC.

The V gene is TRBV10-1, the J gene TRBJ2-6; 8 bases fit TRBD1. The CDR3 has 16 residues. With 4 bases clipped from V and 0 bases from J, the junction kept 2 bases outside the gene matches. Germline V gene lookup returns CDR1 WNHNN and CDR2 SYGVQD (reference sequence). The CDR3 nucleotides read TGCGCCAGCAGTGGACAGGGGATCTCTGGGGCCAACGTCCTGACTTTC. Translation: CASSGQGISGANVLTF.

The sample holds many counts of this clonotype. The V gene is TRBV24-1, the J gene TRBJ1-4, with D possibly being TRBD1 (6 bases). The CDR3 is made up of 14 amino acids. Trimming cost V 3 bases and J 8 bases, with 12 bases left between them. Germline loops: CDR1 KGHDR, CDR2 SFDVKD. This chain's CDR3 is CATSDPSQGEKLFF. The CDR3 region has the DNA TGTGCCACCAGTGATCCGTCCCAGGGGGAAAAACTGTTTTTT.

This clonotype was counted at least ten times. The chain couples TRBV6-5 to TRBJ2-2; TRBD1 aligns across 9 bases. This CDR3 contains 16 residues. Unmatched junction bases numbered 10, after V lost 6 bases and J lost 5 bases. Germline CDR1 reads MNHEY; CDR2 reads SVGAGI. Here the CDR3 DNA reads TGTGCCAGCAGCGAAAGACAGGGGGTCTTGACCGGGGAGCTGTTTTTT. Translated, it gives CASSERQGVLTGELFF.

Ten or more counts support this clonotype. The V and J genes are TRBV28 and TRBJ2-7; 12 bases align to TRBD2. From germline, CDR1 is MDHEN and CDR2 SYDVKM. After removal of 8 bases from V and 5 bases from J, the junction contained 16 bases not matched to a gene. The CDR3 length is 17 residues. DNA for the CDR3: TGTGCCAGCTCCACTCCGACTAGCGGGAGTGTCTTCCACGAGCAGTACTTC. Translation gives CASSTPTSGSVFHEQYF.

This chain connects TRBV9 to TRBJ1-6, with a weak D call TRBD1 (5 bases). Per the germline V gene, CDR1 is SGDLS and CDR2 is YYNGEE. V dropped 4 bases and J dropped 6 bases, with 11 bases sitting between them. The CDR3 is 14 residues long. The CDR3 loop reads CASSSGGANSPLHF. The CDR3 coding sequence is TGTGCCAGCAGCTCTGGAGGGGCTAATTCACCCCTCCACTTT.

This clonotype was observed at least ten times. The V gene is TRBV6-6, the J gene TRBJ2-7, with D maybe TRBD2 (5 bases). Per germline, CDR1 MNHNY and CDR2 SVGAGI (reference sequence). V was shortened by 6 bases and J by 7 bases, with 16 bases between the two germline ends. This CDR3 spans 13 amino acids. DNA for the CDR3: TGTGCCAGCAGGGGCGGGCAGGTAGGGGAGCAGTACTTC. Translated, it gives CASRGGQVGEQYF.

This clonotype was picked up one time. One end of the junction varies from germline; a read error may be responsible. The chain has TRBV2 and TRBJ2-1; 10 bases are shared with TRBD2. The CDR3 consists of 15 residues. Germline V gene lookup returns CDR1 SNHLY and CDR2 FYNNEI. The CDR3 sequence is CTSPREREGYNEQFF. The DNA for the CDR3 is TGTACCAGTCCGAGGGAGCGGGAGGGTTACAATGAGCAGTTCTTC.

The rearrangement uses TRBV5-4 and TRBJ2-7; D possibly corresponds to TRBD2 (6 bases). V was trimmed by 4 bases and J by 9 bases, leaving 17 bases between them. The CDR3 totals 13 residues. CDR1 and CDR2 from the germline V gene are SGHNT and YYREEE (reference sequence). CDR3 protein: CASSLLHQGGQYF. The CDR3 DNA reads as TGTGCCAGCAGCCTACTCCACCAGGGAGGGCAGTACTTC.

The CDR3 sequence: CASSLVGNYRSGGEQYF. CDR3 in DNA: TGTGCCAGCAGCTTAGTAGGAAACTACAGGTCCGGAGGTGAGCAGTACTTC. V usage is TRBV7-9 and J usage is TRBJ2-7, with D perhaps being TRBD1 or TRBD2 (5 bases each). In germline, CDR1 is SEHNR, CDR2 FQNEAQ (reference sequence). Trimming left V 1 base short and J 7 bases short, with 23 bases between. CDR3 length: 17 amino acids.